This T cell receptor (beta chain) was identified in a study of blood T cell repertoires in COVID-19. Study context: The cDNA or gDNA used as material had been derived from T cells, B-cell-depleted T cells, or PBMCs.

Trimming at V came to 5 bases and at J to 5 bases, leaving 13 bases not matched to a gene. CDR1 and CDR2 (germline): LNHDA, SQIVND (reference sequence). This CDR3 comprises 16 residues. The method was immunoSEQ multiplex PCR; TCRdb's version includes in-frame clones alone and lacks a portion of them. Among under 150,000 clones listed, about 76% were seen once. This chain joins TRBV19 and TRBJ1-1; TRBD1 aligns across 8 bases. This sequence originates from a man older than 75 with acute or convalescent COVID-19. Material: peripheral blood. The CDR3 region has the DNA TGTGCCAGTAGTCGTGGGCAGGGGGCCCGAGGGACTGAAGCTTTCTTT. The encoded protein is CASSRGQGARGTEAFF.